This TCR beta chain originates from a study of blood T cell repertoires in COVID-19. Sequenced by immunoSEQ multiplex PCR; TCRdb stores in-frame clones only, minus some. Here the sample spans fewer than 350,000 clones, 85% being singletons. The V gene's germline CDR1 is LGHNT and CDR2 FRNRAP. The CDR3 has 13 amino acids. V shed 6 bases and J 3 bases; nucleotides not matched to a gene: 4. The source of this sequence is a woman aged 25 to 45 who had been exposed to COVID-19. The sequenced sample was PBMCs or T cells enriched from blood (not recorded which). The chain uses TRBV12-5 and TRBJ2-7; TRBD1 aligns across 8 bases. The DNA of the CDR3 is TGTGCTAGTGGCCCTGGACAGGGCTACGAGCAGTACTTC. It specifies CASGPGQGYEQYF.